This TCR beta chain originates from a study of T cells after yellow fever vaccination (dated by TCRdb to about 2019). Regarding the study in general: The SMART-Seq v4 Ultra Low Input RNA kit was used to prepare libraries from fractions with low cell numbers. To follow T-cell clones before and after both primary and booster YFV17D yellow fever vaccination, bulk TCR alpha and beta repertoires underwent longitudinal sequencing. The cohort comprised two healthy male donors, one aged 18 to 30 and one aged 30 to 40 years. Blood was collected at multiple timepoints before and after primary and secondary immunization, and bulk PBMC replicates and cell subsets were isolated.

The treatment or condition label corresponds to: live attenuated yellow fever vaccine strain. PBMCs were isolated from peripheral blood using a standard Ficoll-Paque protocol. Dynabeads CD4 and CD8 positive selection kits were used to isolate the CD4 and CD8 T-cell fractions. TriZol was used to extract RNA from bulk PBMCs, from CD4 and CD8 fractions, and from dextramer-positive and dextramer-negative fractions. TCR cDNA was synthesized by 5'RACE template switching, which introduced a universal primer site and unique molecular identifiers. cDNA synthesis was primed from both the TCR alpha and TCR beta constant segments. Library amplification used two PCR steps, and the second PCR step added sample barcodes and sequencing adapters. Sequencing of libraries was done on Illumina HiSeq 2500 (2x100 bp) or NovaSeq (2x150 bp). The study's processing was this. Reads were demultiplexed and collapsed into UMI consensus sequences with MIGEC, and V(D)J alignment was performed with MiXCR. Using edgeR on replicate PBMC samples, clonotypes were called vaccine-responding if FDR was below 0.01 and the log2 fold change was above 5 up to day 15. Bulk clonotypes were assigned CD4 or CD8 identity according to which sequenced CD4 or CD8 repertoire held them at higher abundance. TCRdb passed the public sequencing reads through fastp at Q25 and MiXCR, retaining productive beta sequences. Each CDR3 protein appears once, grouped with its most common genes and DNA. The V and J calls were determined by TCRdb, not by the authors. For this sample there are more than 120,000 distinct CDR3 sequences; 6.5% to 8.5% appear just once. The ten largest account for under 0.95% of the sample.

Here V drops 1 base and J drops 3 bases, and the junction holds 6 bases not matched to any gene. CDR1 is given as LGHNA and CDR2 as YSLEER, both from the germline V gene. From its cysteine to its phenylalanine, the CDR3 spans 16 amino acids. The CDR3 DNA has 48 bases and is translated from base 1. This clonotype occurred many times. No antigen is known for it. One base away there is no much larger clone; base qualities are not given. Beyond this particular receptor, the publication reports: Most clones expanded after primary vaccination were re-detected after the booster (96% of CD4 and roughly 87% of CD8), suggesting broad memory maintenance. Compared with the primary T-cell response, the secondary T-cell response was weaker but faster, peaking on day 5 rather than day 15. A small fraction of clonotypes appeared in both the CD4 and CD8 compartments, likely as a result of convergent recombination. Computational filtering was needed because FACS-sorted repertoires could contain abundant contaminating clonotypes from the bulk population. Because only two donors were included in the study, the extent to which the findings can be generalized is limited.

Here the sequenced sample was CD4+ T cells sorted from PBMCs, taken 5 days after the yellow fever booster vaccination. The origin of this receptor is a man aged 25 to 40 who received the YFV17D yellow fever vaccine. The chain couples TRBV4-3 to TRBJ2-7; 10 of the junction bases match TRBD1. At the DNA level, the sequence is TGCGCCAGCAGCCAAGGGTGGGGGACAGGGGACTACGAGCAGTACTTC. Its protein product is CASSQGWGTGDYEQYF.